This T cell receptor beta chain comes out of a study of regulatory T cells in long-lasting Graves disease. This clonotype was counted at least ten times. For TCR beta, libraries came from iRepertoire HTBI primers and Arm-PCR of CDR3 regions. TCRdb itself ran the multiplex PCR reads through MiXCR, one entry per CDR3 protein. The sample gives a few hundred thousand distinct CDR3 sequences, about 15% of which show up once; 7.8% is in the top ten. Trimming cost V 3 bases and J 7 bases, with 10 bases left between them. Germline V gene sequence: CDR1 SGHAT, CDR2 FQNNGV. This CDR3 has 13 residues. Time point given: newly diagnosed GD, antithyroid drugs for less than 3 months. RNA from PBMCs was the source of the TCR library. The data also belong to a second study, concerning T cells in Graves' hyperthyroidism and ophthalmopathy.

The sequence came from a woman aged 40 to 49 with Graves disease. The genes are TRBV11-2 and TRBJ2-1, with D possibly being TRBD1 (6 bases). The sample consisted of peripheral blood mononuclear cells (PBMCs), taken at new diagnosis, from a patient treated with antithyroid drugs. The CDR3 region has the DNA TGTGCCAGCAGCTTCGGTACAGGGAATGAGCAGTTCTTC. It is translated as CASSFGTGNEQFF. Looking up the rest from reference TRBV11-2 and TRBJ2-1 gives the full variable domain: EAGVAQSPRYKIIEKRQSVAFWCNPISGHATLYWYQQILGQGPKLLIQFQNNGVVDDSQLPKDRFSAERLKGVDSTLKIQPAKLEDSAVYLCASSFGTGNEQFFGPGTRLTVL.